These 30 T cell receptor beta chains were sequenced from one sample in a study of blood T cell repertoires in COVID-19. Clones were sequenced by immunoSEQ multiplex PCR, and TCRdb holds only the in-frame ones, with some missing. The data hold 250,000 or so clones, with under 95% observed a single time. Sequenced input: PBMCs or T cells enriched from blood (not recorded which). These receptors were taken from a man between 35 and 55 years old who had been exposed to COVID-19.

The gene calls are TRBV7-9 and TRBJ2-7; D unresolved. This CDR3 comprises 14 residues. Germline-derived CDR1 and CDR2 are SEHNR and FQNEAQ (reference sequence). Trimming left V 5 bases short and J 3 bases short, with 14 bases between. CDR3 nucleotide sequence: TGTGCCAGCAGCCGACTCAATGTAGGCTACGAGCAGTACTTC. Translated, it gives CASSRLNVGYEQYF.

The gene calls are TRBV28 and TRBJ2-7; the D is unclear. From germline, CDR1 is MDHEN and CDR2 SYDVKM. This CDR3 has 14 amino acids. Trimming cost V 3 bases and J 4 bases, with 13 bases left between them. The CDR3 region is CASSFLGRSYEQYF. The CDR3 DNA follows: TGTGCCAGCAGTTTTTTAGGCAGGTCATACGAGCAGTACTTC.

This chain joins TRBV5-8 and TRBJ2-5; possibly TRBD2 for D (6 bases). The V gene's germline CDR1 is SGHTS and CDR2 YDEGEE. V lost 4 bases and J 4 bases, leaving 17 bases between the germline ends. The CDR3 loop spans 15 amino acids. The CDR3 bases are TGTGCCAGCAGCGGAGGGGAGCCGGTGGGAGAGACCCAGTACTTC. The encoded protein is CASSGGEPVGETQYF.

The chain carries TRBV5-6 and TRBJ1-5, with D possibly being TRBD1 (6 bases). Germline values: CDR1 SGHDT, CDR2 YYEEEE. V was shortened by 0 bases and J by 6 bases, with 13 bases between the two germline ends. CDR3 length: 15 amino acids. In DNA, the CDR3 is TGTGCCAGCAGCTTGGCCCTTACAGGGCTTCAGCCCCAGCATTTT. Protein product: CASSLALTGLQPQHF.

The V gene is TRBV19, the J gene TRBJ2-1; 9 bases are shared with TRBD2. The CDR3 is 14 residues long. Trimming at V came to 8 bases and at J to 5 bases, leaving 7 bases not matched to a gene. Per germline, CDR1 LNHDA and CDR2 SQIVND (reference sequence). The DNA for the CDR3 is TGTGCCAGTCGAATAGCGGGAGCTGACAATGAGCAGTTCTTC. Residues: CASRIAGADNEQFF.

V gene TRBV5-6 combines with J gene TRBJ1-5, with D tentatively TRBD1 (5 bases). Trimming cost V 0 bases and J 4 bases, with 8 bases left between them. The CDR3 length is 14 residues. CDR1 is SGHDT and CDR2 is YYEEEE in the germline V gene. In nucleotides, the CDR3 is TGTGCCAGCAGCTTGGGGTCAGGGAATCAGCCCCAGCATTTT. Translation: CASSLGSGNQPQHF.

The rearrangement uses TRBV5-5 and TRBJ2-7, with D uncertain. The CDR3 has 13 amino acids. V was clipped by 4 bases and J by 3 bases, with 11 bases between them. Germline V CDR1 and CDR2: SGHKS, YYEKEE (reference sequence). The CDR3 nucleotides are TGTGCCAGCAGCCTAAACAGTTTCTACGAGCAGTACTTC. It yields the protein CASSLNSFYEQYF.

The chain is built from TRBV29-1 and TRBJ2-7; TRBD1 matches 8 bases. This CDR3 region has 15 residues. In germline, CDR1 is SQVTM, CDR2 ANQGSEA. V shed 5 bases, J shed 0 bases, and the junction held 9 bases outside the gene matches. CDR3 DNA sequence: TGCAGCGTTTCAGGGGGCACAACTAGCTCCTACGAGCAGTACTTC. This codes for CSVSGGTTSSYEQYF.

The V gene is TRBV9, the J gene TRBJ2-5, with 8 bases that match TRBD2. This CDR3 is 15 amino acids long. From germline, CDR1 is SGDLS and CDR2 YYNGEE. J gave up 9 bases and V 0 bases, and 10 bases lay outside the gene matches. The CDR3 spells CASSVGSGGPWPQYF. The CDR3 DNA is TGTGCCAGCAGCGTAGGGTCGGGAGGGCCGTGGCCCCAGTACTTC.

Remarks on this clone: The sample holds other DNA sequences that translate to the same CDR3. The chain couples TRBV27 to TRBJ2-2, with D uncertain. From germline, CDR1 is MNHEY and CDR2 SMNVEV (reference sequence). The CDR3 loop spans 14 amino acids. The ends were cut back, 6 bases at V and 0 bases at J, with 8 bases in the middle. CDR3 region: CASSLLANTGELFF. The CDR3, as DNA: TGTGCCAGCAGCCTCCTAGCGAACACCGGGGAGCTGTTTTTT.

V is TRBV28 and J is TRBJ2-1; 13 nucleotides align to TRBD2. V lost 6 bases and J lost 7; bases outside the gene matches: 24. The V gene's germline CDR1 is MDHEN and CDR2 SYDVKM. The CDR3 totals 21 residues. CDR3 nucleotide sequence: TGTGCCAGCAGACCGCCCGGGACTAGCGGGACTTATCCGCCCATGGCGAATGAGCAGTTCTTC. Protein: CASRPPGTSGTYPPMANEQFF.

The chain links TRBV28 to TRBJ1-6, with a possible D match to TRBD1 (5 bases). V was shortened by 1 base and J by 7 bases, with 11 bases between the two germline ends. In germline, CDR1 is MDHEN, CDR2 SYDVKM. The CDR3 runs to 15 residues. CDR3 sequence reads: CASSLYGGSNSPLHF. The CDR3 DNA reads as TGTGCCAGCAGTTTATACGGGGGATCCAATTCACCCCTCCACTTT.

This clone was picked up one time. The chain links TRBV6-5 to TRBJ2-3, with 10 bases that match TRBD2. The trim removed 6 bases at V and 1 base at J, leaving 4 bases unmatched. This CDR3 has 15 residues. Germline values: CDR1 MNHEY, CDR2 SVGAGI. DNA for the CDR3: TGTGCCAGCAGACCGGGACTAGCGCGCACAGATACGCAGTATTTT. Protein: CASRPGLARTDTQYF.

The genes are TRBV7-9 and TRBJ1-3; D perhaps matches TRBD1 (6 bases). V lost 6 bases, J lost 5 bases, and 11 bases lay in between. This CDR3 contains 13 residues. The V gene's germline CDR1 is SEHNR and CDR2 FQNEAQ (reference sequence). The CDR3 spells CASSLTGRNTIYF. The CDR3 DNA sequence: TGTGCCAGCAGTCTCACAGGGAGAAACACCATATATTTT.

This sequence joins TRBV9 and TRBJ1-3; the D gene is possibly TRBD1 (6 bases). Per the germline V gene, CDR1 is SGDLS and CDR2 is YYNGEE. Trimming stripped 0 bases from V and 2 bases from J, with 9 bases between. This CDR3 contains 15 residues. The CDR3 protein is CASSVEGQPGNTIYF. CDR3 DNA: TGTGCCAGCAGCGTAGAAGGACAGCCTGGAAACACCATATATTTT.

This clone was detected only once. The V call is TRBV7-2, the J call TRBJ2-7; 15 positions match TRBD2. J gave up 1 base and V 5 bases, and 6 bases lay outside the gene matches. From germline, CDR1 is SGHTA and CDR2 FQGNSA. This CDR3 region has 17 residues. The CDR3 DNA follows: TGTGCCAGCAGCCCCGGGACTAGCGGGAGGTTTTCCTACGAGCAGTACTTC. It is translated as CASSPGTSGRFSYEQYF.

Here the CDR3 reads CASSVRDALTSGTGEQFF. Here the CDR3 DNA reads TGTGCCAGCAGCGTGAGGGACGCCCTGACTAGCGGGACTGGTGAGCAGTTCTTC. The rearrangement uses TRBV9 and TRBJ2-1; 11 bases fit TRBD2. Germline V gives CDR1 SGDLS, CDR2 YYNGEE. J gave up 9 bases and V 2 bases, and 16 bases lay outside the gene matches. This CDR3 has 18 residues. The full variable domain, rest sourced from reference TRBV9 and TRBJ2-1, is DSGVTQTPKHLITATGQRVTLRCSPRSGDLSVYWYQQSLDQGLQFLIQYYNGEERAKGNILERFSAQQFPDLHSELNLSSLELGDSALYFCASSVRDALTSGTGEQFFGPGTRLTVL.

CDR3 sequence reads: CASSSEQGSETQYF. The DNA of the CDR3 is TGTGCCAGCAGCTCCGAACAGGGTTCGGAGACCCAGTACTTC. V gene TRBV7-3 combines with J gene TRBJ2-5; weak D call: TRBD1 (6 bases). CDR3 size: 14 residues. CDR1 and CDR2 (germline): SGHTA, FQGTGA. Deletions cut 4 bases from V and 5 bases from J, with 14 bases between.

The J gene is TRBJ2-7, the V gene TRBV19; unclear D gene. The CDR3 runs to 14 residues. V was shortened by 5 bases and J by 5 bases, with 16 bases between the two germline ends. Looked up from germline, CDR1 is LNHDA and CDR2 is SQIVND (reference sequence). As DNA, the CDR3 is TGTGCCAGTAGTCAGCCTCCGCCAGGCGACGAGCAGTACTTC. Amino acid sequence: CASSQPPPGDEQYF.

The DNA for the CDR3 is TGTGCTAGTGGTTTGAACAGGGCACGTCAGCCCCAGCATTTT. Encoded protein: CASGLNRARQPQHF. This rearrangement joins TRBV12-5 to TRBJ1-5, with a possible D match to TRBD1 (6 bases). Deletions cut 2 bases from V and 6 bases from J, with 11 bases between. The CDR3 extends over 14 amino acids. CDR1 and CDR2 from the germline V gene are LGHNT and FRNRAP.

This chain uses TRBV3-1 (or the pseudogene TRBV3-2) with TRBJ1-3; weak D call: TRBD1 (6 bases). Germline lookup yields CDR1 LGHDT and CDR2 YNNKEL (reference sequence). The CDR3 spans 16 residues. V gave up 4 bases and J gave up 3 bases, with 16 bases separating them. The CDR3 is CASSPPGASGGNTIYF. In DNA, the CDR3 is TGTGCCAGCAGCCCTCCAGGGGCATCGGGTGGAAACACCATATATTTT.

The J gene is TRBJ1-1, the V gene TRBV6-5, with TRBD1 identical over 10 bases. Germline V gene sequence: CDR1 MNHEY, CDR2 SVGAGI. The CDR3 covers 13 residues. After removal of 9 bases from V and 8 bases from J, the junction contained 9 bases not matched to a gene. CDR3 nucleotide sequence: TGTGCCAGTGCTACGACAGGGGGCGGGGAAGCTTTCTTT. Protein product: CASATTGGGEAFF.

The chain couples TRBV12-5 to TRBJ2-7; 7 bases are a match to TRBD1. The ends lost 7 bases at V and 1 base at J; junction bases unmatched: 10. The CDR3 is made up of 15 amino acids. CDR1 is LGHNT, CDR2 FRNRAP, per germline. Written as DNA, the CDR3 is TGTGCTAGTGCCTTGAATCCGGGACAGTCCTACGAGCAGTACTTC. This gives the protein CASALNPGQSYEQYF.

This clone was counted once. The chain joins TRBV30 to TRBJ1-4; 9 bases are a match to TRBD1. The CDR3 has 15 residues. Germline V gene lookup returns CDR1 GTSNPN and CDR2 SVGIG (reference sequence). V trimming: 3 bases; J trimming: 5 bases; junction bases outside the gene matches: 7. The CDR3 bases are TGTGCCTGGAGCCTAGGGACAGGGAGGAATGAAAAACTGTTTTTT. Translating gives CAWSLGTGRNEKLFF.

This chain joins TRBV28 and TRBJ1-1; D unclear. This CDR3 spans 14 amino acids. V lost 5 bases and J 5 bases, leaving 15 bases between the germline ends. Germline V gene lookup returns CDR1 MDHEN and CDR2 SYDVKM. The CDR3 spells CASSLLEAVTEAFF. For the CDR3, the DNA is TGTGCCAGCAGTCTTCTGGAGGCCGTGACTGAAGCTTTCTTT.

The rearrangement links TRBV19 to TRBJ1-2, with a weak D call TRBD1 (5 bases). The CDR3 is 13 amino acids. The germline gives CDR1 LNHDA, CDR2 SQIVND (reference sequence). The V end lost 5 bases, the J end lost 7 bases, and 14 bases lay between the germline ends. This CDR3 reads CASSLRGGIGYTF. The CDR3 region has the DNA TGTGCCAGTAGTCTCCGGGGGGGGATTGGCTACACCTTC.

The J gene is TRBJ2-7, the V gene TRBV20-1; D remains unclear. Germline V gene sequence: CDR1 DFQATT, CDR2 SNEGSKA (reference sequence). Trimming took 3 bases from V and 2 from J, leaving 11 bases between them. The CDR3 length is 13 residues. This CDR3 reads CSASPAGPYEQYF. DNA for the CDR3: TGCAGTGCTAGTCCGGCAGGTCCCTACGAGCAGTACTTC.

The CDR3 DNA follows: TGTGCCAGCAGCAACTCATTGAGCCCACCCTTCCCCTACGAGCAGTACTTC. It translates to CASSNSLSPPFPYEQYF. V is TRBV3-1 (or the pseudogene TRBV3-2) and J is TRBJ2-7; D gene uncertain. In germline, CDR1 is LGHDT, CDR2 YNNKEL (reference sequence). V was clipped by 5 bases and J by 2 bases, with 22 bases between them. CDR3 length: 17 residues.

The chain is built from TRBV5-5 and TRBJ1-4; 7 bases are shared with TRBD1. Unmatched junction bases numbered 9, after V lost 5 bases and J lost 5 bases. The CDR3 contains 15 residues. Germline CDR1 is SGHKS and CDR2 is YYEKEE (reference sequence). The CDR3 nucleotides are TGTGCCAGCAGTACCCGACAGGGAACAAATGAAAAACTGTTTTTT. It yields the protein CASSTRQGTNEKLFF.

The rearrangement uses TRBV4-1 and TRBJ1-6; no clear D. The CDR3 loop spans 17 amino acids. Germline CDR1 is MGHRA and CDR2 is YSYEKL. V shed 2 bases and J shed 0 bases, with 11 bases lying between them. CDR3 protein: CASSQLTSGSYNSPLHF. In nucleotides, the CDR3 is TGCGCCAGCAGCCAACTTACTTCGGGCTCCTATAATTCACCCCTCCACTTT.